This entry lists 9 T cell receptor beta chains sequenced from one sample in a study of T cell changes during pregnancy in multiple sclerosis. The data were produced by immunoSEQ multiplex PCR, yet TCRdb's version contains in-frame clones alone and is incomplete. The table lists just over 35,000 clones, 93% of them singletons. This sample comprised CD4+ T cells from peripheral blood mononuclear cells, obtained in the first trimester of pregnancy. The receptors derive from a female donor with multiple sclerosis, enrolled in a pregnancy study.

V gene TRBV28 combines with J gene TRBJ1-5, with 10 nucleotides matching TRBD1. Germline V lookup: CDR1 MDHEN, CDR2 SYDVKM. Losses at the gene ends were 5 bases for V and 2 bases for J; bases not matched to a gene: 6. The CDR3 consists of 16 residues. Written as DNA, the CDR3 is TGTGCCAGCAGTCGAGACAGGGGGCAAGGCAATCAGCCCCAGCATTTT. Protein: CASSRDRGQGNQPQHF.

The chain links TRBV27 to TRBJ1-1, with 7 bases aligning to TRBD1. Looked up from germline, CDR1 is MNHEY and CDR2 is SMNVEV (reference sequence). J gave up 4 bases and V 3 bases, and 2 bases lay outside the gene matches. This CDR3 comprises 13 residues. Here the CDR3 reads CASSLTGITEAFF. CDR3 coding DNA: TGTGCCAGCAGTTTGACAGGGATCACTGAAGCTTTCTTT.

The chain joins TRBV9 to TRBJ1-5; D possibly corresponds to TRBD1 (6 bases). CDR3 length equals 15 residues. Germline assignment: CDR1 SGDLS and CDR2 YYNGEE. V gave up 4 bases and J gave up 2 bases, with 13 bases separating them. The CDR3 is CASSPQGLGNQPQHF. Written as DNA, the CDR3 is TGTGCCAGCAGCCCCCAGGGGTTGGGCAATCAGCCCCAGCATTTT. Full variable domain (outside the CDR3, taken from reference TRBV9 and TRBJ1-5): DSGVTQTPKHLITATGQRVTLRCSPRSGDLSVYWYQQSLDQGLQFLIQYYNGEERAKGNILERFSAQQFPDLHSELNLSSLELGDSALYFCASSPQGLGNQPQHFGDGTRLSIL.

V is TRBV29-1 and J is TRBJ1-4; 7 bases are a match to TRBD1. V lost 6 bases, J lost 4 bases, and 5 bases stayed unmatched. The CDR3 extends over 13 amino acids. Germline V CDR1 and CDR2: SQVTM, ANQGSEA. The CDR3 DNA reads as TGCAGCGTCCTCGACAGGGATAATGAAAAACTGTTTTTT. This codes for CSVLDRDNEKLFF. The full variable domain, in which reference TRBV29-1 and TRBJ1-4 provide the parts outside the CDR3, is SAVISQKPSRDICQRGTSLTIQCQVDSQVTMMFWYRQQPGQSLTLIATANQGSEATYESGFVIDKFPISRPNLTFSTLTVSNMSPEDSSIYLCSVLDRDNEKLFFGSGTQLSVL.

The V call is TRBV7-3, the J call TRBJ2-7; D is unclear. V was pared by 4 bases and J by 0 bases, with 10 bases between. The length of the CDR3 is 14 residues. Germline CDR1 is SGHTA and CDR2 is FQGTGA. CDR3 in DNA: TGTGCCAGCAGCTATGGGCAGAGCTCCTACGAGCAGTACTTC. As protein: CASSYGQSSYEQYF.

The chain employs TRBV18 and TRBJ2-7, with D uncertain. Germline V gene data show CDR1 as KGHSH and CDR2 as LQKENI. The CDR3 loop spans 12 amino acids. Trimming left V 2 bases short and J 7 bases short, with 9 bases between. CDR3 residues: CASSPSGVEQYF. The CDR3 nucleotides read TGTGCCAGCTCACCATCCGGAGTAGAGCAGTACTTC.

The chain combines TRBV7-6 with TRBJ2-7; 9 bases match TRBD1. From germline, CDR1 is SGHVS and CDR2 FNYEAQ. Trimming took 5 bases from V and 4 from J; bases not matched to a gene: 9. This CDR3 comprises 15 residues. The chain's CDR3 is CASSQGRDREYEQYF. CDR3 in DNA: TGTGCCAGCAGCCAGGGCCGGGACAGGGAATACGAGCAGTACTTC.

The chain recombines TRBV5-1 with TRBJ1-2; D is possibly TRBD1 (5 bases). Per germline, CDR1 SGHRS and CDR2 YFSETQ. This CDR3 spans 15 amino acids. The V end lost 0 bases, the J end lost 2 bases, and 11 bases lay between the germline ends. CDR3 amino acids: CASSLDRPTNYGYTF. Written as DNA, the CDR3 is TGCGCCAGCAGCTTGGACAGGCCTACCAACTATGGCTACACCTTC.

V is TRBV11-2 and J is TRBJ1-1, with D perhaps TRBD1 (6 bases). V was trimmed by 4 bases and J by 7 bases, leaving 22 bases between them. The V gene's germline CDR1 is SGHAT and CDR2 FQNNGV. The CDR3 contains 16 residues. CDR3 DNA sequence: TGTGCCAGCAGCTCTAACCCAGGGGCCCTACTGAGTGAAGCTTTCTTT. Translating it yields CASSSNPGALLSEAFF.